The 2 T cell receptor beta chains below all came from one sample that was sequenced in a study of sequential checkpoint blockade in melanoma. Sample treatment: randomized to nivolumab then ipilimumab (arm A) or the reverse (arm B). Generated by immunoSEQ multiplex PCR, the TCRdb table keeps only in-frame clones and is missing some. Here the sample spans around 2,000 clones, roughly 17% being singletons. This specimen was tumor tissue (inferred from file names), taken from a patient given nivolumab and ipilimumab in sequence. The receptors stem from a human donor with melanoma.

In its sample, this clone was seen a few times. The chain couples TRBV6-7 to TRBJ1-2, with 7 bases identical to TRBD1. TRBV6-7 is identified as an open reading frame with a role that is uncertain. The length of the CDR3 is 16 residues. With 0 bases clipped from V and 3 bases from J, the junction kept 7 bases outside the gene matches. In DNA, the CDR3 is TGTGCCAGCAGTTACTCGACAGAGGGGGCGGACTATGGCTACACCTTC. It translates to CASSYSTEGADYGYTF.

This clone is categorized as medium-sized (0.01 to 0.1%). DNA for the CDR3: TGTGCCAGCAGCCCGACAGGCTACTACACCGGGGAGCTGTTTTTT. Protein product: CASSPTGYYTGELFF. The V call is TRBV11-3, the J call TRBJ2-2; a weak D match, TRBD1 (6 bases). V lost 5 bases, J lost 3 bases, and 13 bases lay in between. Germline V lookup: CDR1 SGHNT, CDR2 YENEEA. The CDR3 consists of 15 residues.